This T cell receptor beta chain was observed in a study of T cell responses to AZD1222 COVID-19 vaccine. Study-level information: It was second doses at about 4 or about 12 weeks that were pooled.

TCRdb keeps only in-frame clones here, not all; method: immunoSEQ multiplex PCR. Here the sample spans some 69,000 clones, roughly 85% being singletons. Findings of the study overall: Nearly half of spike-specific TCRs reportedly go after variant regions that carry no mutations. Spike as a whole was targeted by vaccine-associated CD4 TCRs, dominant at 160-218 and 743-854. There were mostly white British donors and more females than males, and clonal diversity was possibly underestimated.

Germline-derived CDR1 and CDR2 are ENHRY and SYGVKD. Trimming removed 2 bases from V and 3 bases from J, with 7 bases in between. This CDR3 spans 14 amino acids. A word on this clone: Its antigen is still unknown.

The chain has TRBV10-3 and TRBJ1-4; D uncertain. The receptor was isolated from an adult in good health. This specimen was peripheral blood, taken on day 0 of AZD1222 vaccination. The CDR3 DNA reads as TGTGCCATCAGTGAGCCTAGCTCTAATGAAAAACTGTTTTTT. Encoded protein: CAISEPSSNEKLFF.